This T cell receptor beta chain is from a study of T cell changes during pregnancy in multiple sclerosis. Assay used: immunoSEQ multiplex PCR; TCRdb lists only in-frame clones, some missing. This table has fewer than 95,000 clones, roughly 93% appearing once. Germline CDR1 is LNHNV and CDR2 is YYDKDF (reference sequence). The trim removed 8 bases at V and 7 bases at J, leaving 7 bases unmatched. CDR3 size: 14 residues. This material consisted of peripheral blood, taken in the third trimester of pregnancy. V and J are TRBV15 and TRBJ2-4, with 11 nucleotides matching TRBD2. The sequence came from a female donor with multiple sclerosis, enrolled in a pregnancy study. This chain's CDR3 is CATAGTSGGNIQYF. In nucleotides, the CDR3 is TGTGCCACCGCCGGGACTAGCGGAGGGAACATTCAGTACTTC.